This T cell receptor beta chain was documented in a study of T cells in Graves' hyperthyroidism and ophthalmopathy. Overall study context: Before treatment of any kind, peripheral blood was taken at initial diagnosis.

Per germline, CDR1 SEHNR and CDR2 FQNEAQ (reference sequence). After removal of 1 base from V and 3 bases from J, the junction contained 4 bases not matched to a gene. This CDR3 region has 16 residues. Under 12 ml fresh peripheral blood yielded the PBMCs. This clonotype showed up just a few times. The antigen is undetermined. TCR beta CDR3 region amplification was performed from RNA transcripts. The TCR CDR3 was amplified in a first-round RT-PCR using the HTBI primer set. TCRdb re-called the multiplex PCR reads through MiXCR, storing one row per CDR3 protein. The data show more than 550,000 distinct CDR3 sequences, roughly a sixth seen once. Study outcomes and limitations: Stable hyperthyroidism was told apart from ophthalmopathy by a model built on 13 V-J features. Ophthalmopathy was model-predicted a median approximately six months pre-onset.

The sequencing input was blood. V and J are TRBV7-9 and TRBJ2-1, with TRBD2 matching 9 bases. This TCR derives from a woman between 45 and 60 years old with Graves' hyperthyroidism that later progressed to Graves' ophthalmopathy. CDR3 region: CASSLGASGNYNEQFF. The CDR3, as DNA: TGTGCCAGCAGCTTAGGGGCTAGCGGGAACTACAATGAGCAGTTCTTC. The variable domain in full, with the rest retrieved from reference TRBV7-9 and TRBJ2-1, is DTGVSQNPRHKITKRGQNVTFRCDPISEHNRLYWYRQTLGQGPEFLTYFQNEAQLEKSRLLSDRFSAERPKGSFSTLEIQRTEQGDSAMYLCASSLGASGNYNEQFFGPGTRLTVL.